These T cell receptor beta chains were read from a single sample in a study of blood T cell repertoires in COVID-19. The assay was immunoSEQ multiplex PCR, and TCRdb's table has in-frame clones only and misses some. Of hundreds of thousands of clones listed, about 88% are singletons. The sequencing input was PBMCs or T cells enriched from blood (not recorded which). The receptors here all came from a woman in her 30s who had recovered from COVID-19. The CDR3 runs from the conserved cysteine through the conserved F or W. Fields, in order: J gene, D gene, V gene, clone size, CDR3 DNA, CDR3 protein. A D gene is named only where the DNA matches it firmly. The size entry is marked missing in some rows and otherwise reads once, few, many or a size class.

>TRBJ2-7|TRBD2|TRBV5-5|-
TGTGCCAGCAGCTTGACCTCGACTAGCGGGTCCTACGAGCAGTACTTC
CASSLTSTSGSYEQYF
>TRBJ2-3|-|TRBV3-1/TRBV3-2|-
TGTGCCAGCAGCCAAGGTGCAGCGGGCCCCTCAGATACGCAGTATTTT
CASSQGAAGPSDTQYF
>TRBJ1-5|TRBD1|TRBV23-1|-
TGCGCCAGCAGTCCGGACAGGGGTGCGGAGCCCCAGCATTTT
CASSPDRGAEPQHF
>TRBJ2-5|-|TRBV7-9|-
TGTGCCAGCAGCTTATCGCTCAGCCCAGGGACCCAGTACTTC
CASSLSLSPGTQYF
>TRBJ2-5|TRBD2|TRBV7-9|-
TGTGCCAGCAGCCCAGGGGCTAGCGGGGGTATCGAGACCCAGTACTTC
CASSPGASGGIETQYF
>TRBJ1-2|-|TRBV5-4|-
TGTGCCAGCAGCCGCGACAGCTATGGCTACACCTTC
CASSRDSYGYTF
>TRBJ2-7|-|TRBV5-1|once
TGCGCCAGCAGCTGGGAGAATAGCTACGAGCAGTACTTC
CASSWENSYEQYF
>TRBJ2-7|TRBD1|TRBV29-1|-
TGCAGCGTTGAGTACCGGGACAGGGGCTCCTACGAGCAGTACTTC
CSVEYRDRGSYEQYF
>TRBJ2-6|-|TRBV27|-
TGTGCCAGCACCCAGGTTGCTGGGGCCAACGTCCTGACTTTC
CASTQVAGANVLTF
>TRBJ2-2|TRBD1|TRBV6-5|-
TGTGCCAGCAGTTACGACAGGGACACCGGGGAGCTGTTTTTT
CASSYDRDTGELFF
>TRBJ1-2|-|TRBV18|-
TGTGCCAGCTCACCACCGGCACAGGTTCGGGGCTACACCTTC
CASSPPAQVRGYTF
>TRBJ1-4|TRBD1|TRBV2|-
TGTGCCAGCAGGAACACAGGGGGAGCTAATGAAAAACTGTTTTTT
CASRNTGGANEKLFF
>TRBJ1-1|TRBD1|TRBV13|-
TGTGCCAGCAGCGCCACAGGGGCCACTGAAGCTTTCTTT
CASSATGATEAFF